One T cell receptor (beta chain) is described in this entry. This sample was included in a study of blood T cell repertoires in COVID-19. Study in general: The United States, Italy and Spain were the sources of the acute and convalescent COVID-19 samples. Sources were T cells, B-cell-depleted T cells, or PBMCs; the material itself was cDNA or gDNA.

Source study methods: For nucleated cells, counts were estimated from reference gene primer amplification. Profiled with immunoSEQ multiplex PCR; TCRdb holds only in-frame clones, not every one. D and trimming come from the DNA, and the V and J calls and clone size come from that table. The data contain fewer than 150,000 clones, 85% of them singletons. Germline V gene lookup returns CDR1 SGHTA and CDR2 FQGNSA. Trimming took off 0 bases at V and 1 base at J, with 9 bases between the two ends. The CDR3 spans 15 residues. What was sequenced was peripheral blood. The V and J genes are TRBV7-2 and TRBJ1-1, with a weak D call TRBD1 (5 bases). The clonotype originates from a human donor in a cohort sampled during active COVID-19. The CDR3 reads CASSLAGGRNTEAFF. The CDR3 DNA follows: TGTGCCAGCAGCTTAGCGGGGGGAAGGAACACTGAAGCTTTCTTT.